The 31 T cell receptor beta chains reported below all come from one sample, sequenced in a study of T cells after yellow fever vaccination. TCRdb re-called the 5' RACE reads through MiXCR, storing one row per CDR3 protein. Among about 160,000 distinct CDR3 sequences listed, around 7.3% were seen once. Here the sequenced sample was CD4+ T cells sorted from PBMCs, taken roughly 5 days after the first yellow fever vaccination. Receptors originate from a young man who received the YFV17D yellow fever vaccine.

This clonotype occurred a few times. The chain joins TRBV7-2 to TRBJ2-3; the D is unclear. Trimming left V 7 bases short and J 5 bases short, with 13 bases between. The germline V gene has CDR1 SGHTA and CDR2 FQGNSA. This CDR3 is built from 13 residues. CDR3 in DNA: TGTGCCAGCACCCCCGGCGGCGGAGATACGCAGTATTTT. Translating it yields CASTPGGGDTQYF.

This clonotype was found a few times. The V gene is TRBV19, the J gene TRBJ2-7, with 11 bases fitting TRBD1. Trimming took 5 bases from V and 7 from J; bases not matched to a gene: 10. Per the germline V gene, CDR1 is LNHDA and CDR2 is SQIVND (reference sequence). The CDR3 spans 15 residues. CDR3 loop: CASSPTGTGGYEQYF. CDR3 bases: TGTGCCAGTAGTCCGACCGGGACAGGGGGGTATGAGCAGTACTTC.

This clonotype was counted many times. The chain joins TRBV20-1 to TRBJ1-6, with 9 bases lining up with TRBD1. The V gene's germline CDR1 is DFQATT and CDR2 SNEGSKA (reference sequence). The CDR3 spans 14 residues. Trimming cost V 3 bases and J 7 bases; bases outside gene matches: 4. In DNA form, the CDR3 reads TGCAGTGCTAGGGGGACAGGGTACAATTCACCCCTCCACTTT. Protein product: CSARGTGYNSPLHF.

J is TRBJ2-5 and V is TRBV30; 9 bases agree with TRBD2. This CDR3 is built from 16 residues. The germline CDR1 and CDR2 sequences are GTSNPN and SVGIG (reference sequence). Trimming removed 2 bases from V and 7 bases from J; junction bases left unmatched: 14. CDR3 residues: CAWSLLGDSGGRTQYF. CDR3 DNA: TGTGCCTGGAGTTTACTCGGGGATAGCGGGGGTCGGACCCAGTACTTC.

There are many counts of this clonotype. This chain links TRBV4-3 with TRBJ1-3, with TRBD1 as a possible D gene (5 bases). Germline V gene data show CDR1 as LGHNA and CDR2 as YSLEER. V lost 1 base to trimming and J lost 0 bases, with 10 bases between them. CDR3 length: 16 residues. CDR3 nucleotide sequence: TGCGCCAGCAGCCAAGGGGAGGGACCCTCTGGAAACACCATATATTTT. Translated: CASSQGEGPSGNTIYF.

This clonotype was observed many times. The chain couples TRBV5-4 to TRBJ1-2; 8 bases line up with TRBD1. In germline, CDR1 is SGHNT, CDR2 YYREEE (reference sequence). The CDR3 is 14 residues long. The V segment lost 1 base and the J segment 3 bases; nucleotides outside the gene matches: 2. CDR3 protein: CASSLNRGDYGYTF. CDR3 DNA: TGTGCCAGCAGCTTGAACAGGGGGGACTATGGCTACACCTTC.

In this sample, this clonotype turned up a few times. The rearrangement joins TRBV4-3 to TRBJ1-1; maybe TRBD1 (5 bases). Germline CDR1 and CDR2: LGHNA and YSLEER. This CDR3 contains 18 residues. V was shortened by 0 bases and J by 2 bases, with 19 bases between the two germline ends. This CDR3 reads CASSQDLGGSEGNTEAFF. As DNA, the CDR3 is TGCGCCAGCAGCCAAGACTTGGGGGGGTCCGAGGGTAACACTGAAGCTTTCTTT.

This clonotype was counted only a few times. The chain has TRBV5-1 and TRBJ2-2, with D tentatively TRBD1 or TRBD2 (5 bases each). Trimming shortened V by 5 bases and J by 3 bases, and 17 bases separated the two germline ends. The V gene's germline CDR1 is SGHRS and CDR2 YFSETQ. The CDR3 sequence is 16 residues long. CDR3: CASRGRPAGDTGELFF. As DNA, the CDR3 is TGCGCCAGCAGGGGGCGGCCGGCGGGTGACACCGGGGAGCTGTTTTTT. Using reference TRBV5-1 and TRBJ2-2 for the parts outside the CDR3, the full variable domain is KAGVTQTPRYLIKTRGQQVTLSCSPISGHRSVSWYQQTPGQGLQFLFEYFSETQRNKGNFPGRFSGRQFSNSRSEMNVSTLELGDSALYLCASRGRPAGDTGELFFGEGSRLTVL.

The V gene is TRBV4-2, the J gene TRBJ2-7, with D unresolved. V lost 1 base to trimming and J lost 0 bases, with 7 bases between them. This CDR3 has 14 residues. CDR1 LGHNA and CDR2 YNFKEQ come from the germline V gene. The CDR3 sequence: CASSQGKFSYEQYF. CDR3 nucleotide sequence: TGTGCCAGCAGCCAAGGTAAATTCTCCTACGAGCAGTACTTC.

The table lists this clonotype with many counts. The chain has TRBV10-2 and TRBJ2-7; perhaps D is TRBD1 or TRBD2 (6 bases each). CDR1 and CDR2 (germline): WSHSY, SAAADI. The germline V and J ends were trimmed by 5 bases and 4 bases, with 9 bases remaining between them. The CDR3 runs 12 residues. Here the CDR3 DNA reads TGCGCCAGCAGTCAGGGGAGGTACGAGCAGTACGTC. Encoded protein: CASSQGRYEQYV.

This clonotype was seen a handful of times. The gene calls are TRBV10-1 and TRBJ2-5; D remains unclear. There are 10 residues in the CDR3. The V end lost 5 bases, the J end lost 10 bases, and 8 bases lay between the germline ends. The V gene's germline CDR1 is WNHNN and CDR2 SYGVQD (reference sequence). Here the CDR3 DNA reads TGCGCCAGCAGTTCGGCCCACCAGTACTTC. Encoded protein: CASSSAHQYF.

This clonotype came up many times. The J gene is TRBJ1-2, the V gene TRBV20-1; D is uncertain. Germline CDR1 and CDR2: DFQATT and SNEGSKA (reference sequence). V was clipped by 0 bases and J by 4 bases, with 12 bases between them. The length of the CDR3 is 14 residues. CDR3 residues: CSARELVGSYGYTF. In DNA, the CDR3 is TGCAGTGCTAGAGAACTAGTCGGCTCCTATGGCTACACCTTC.

This clonotype has ten or more counts. The rearrangement uses TRBV7-8 and TRBJ2-1, with 8 positions matching TRBD2. Per the germline V gene, CDR1 is SGHVS and CDR2 is FQNEAQ. With 3 bases clipped from V and 7 bases from J, the junction kept 2 bases outside the gene matches. The CDR3 is 13 residues long. The chain's CDR3 is CASSLGLENEQFF. The CDR3 DNA sequence: TGTGCCAGCAGCTTGGGACTAGAAAATGAGCAGTTCTTC.

This clonotype came up many times. This chain uses TRBV6-2 or TRBV6-3 with TRBJ2-7, with 10 bases aligning to TRBD1. The trim removed 6 bases at V and 5 bases at J, leaving 7 bases unmatched. The CDR3 totals 14 residues. Germline V CDR1 and CDR2: MNHEY, SVGEGT. CDR3 loop: CASSNPGTGDEQYV. CDR3 sequence (DNA): TGTGCCAGCAGCAACCCCGGGACAGGGGACGAGCAGTACGTC.

This clonotype was recorded many times. The rearrangement joins TRBV29-1 to TRBJ2-6; maybe TRBD1 (6 bases). This CDR3 contains 14 residues. The germline gives CDR1 SQVTM, CDR2 ANQGSEA. V shed 6 bases and J shed 3 bases, with 12 bases lying between them. CDR3 protein: CSVATGIGANVLTF. CDR3 sequence (DNA): TGCAGCGTGGCCACAGGGATTGGGGCCAACGTCCTGACTTTC. The entire variable domain, with the rest obtained from reference TRBV29-1 and TRBJ2-6, is as follows: SAVISQKPSRDICQRGTSLTIQCQVDSQVTMMFWYRQQPGQSLTLIATANQGSEATYESGFVIDKFPISRPNLTFSTLTVSNMSPEDSSIYLCSVATGIGANVLTFGAGSRLTVL.

This clonotype appeared many times. The chain links TRBV6-5 to TRBJ1-4, with D possibly being TRBD1 (5 bases). The CDR3 contains 13 residues. Trimming shortened V by 6 bases and J by 6 bases, and 11 bases separated the two germline ends. The germline V gene encodes CDR1 MNHEY and CDR2 SVGAGI. CDR3 sequence reads: CASRSQGYEKLFF. CDR3 in DNA: TGTGCCAGCAGATCGCAGGGTTATGAAAAACTGTTTTTT.

Ten or more counts support this clonotype. This rearrangement joins TRBV11-2 to TRBJ1-3, with D possibly TRBD1 on 5 matching bases. The CDR3 totals 14 residues. Trimming pared 5 bases from V and 2 bases from J, leaving 10 bases between. The germline CDR1 and CDR2 sequences are SGHAT and FQNNGV. CDR3 sequence: CASSPRGAGNTIYF. For the CDR3, the DNA is TGTGCCAGCAGCCCCAGAGGGGCTGGAAACACCATATATTTT.

This clonotype was seen repeatedly, ten times or more. The V gene is TRBV3-1, the J gene TRBJ2-1; 11 nucleotides line up with TRBD2. Germline V CDR1 and CDR2: LGHDT, YNNKEL (reference sequence). Losses at the gene ends were 3 bases for V and 9 bases for J; bases not matched to a gene: 7. CDR3 length: 15 amino acids. The CDR3 sequence is CASSQNSGGAGEQFF. For the CDR3, the DNA is TGTGCCAGCAGCCAGAATAGCGGGGGGGCTGGTGAGCAGTTCTTC.

This clonotype was seen repeatedly, ten times or more. This chain joins TRBV6-1 and TRBJ2-7; 10 bases fit TRBD1. Trimming removed 2 bases from V and 2 bases from J; junction bases left unmatched: 3. CDR1 MNHNS and CDR2 SASEGT come from the germline V gene. This CDR3 is built from 15 residues. CDR3 protein: CASSEPGQGAYEQYV. The CDR3 DNA is TGTGCCAGCAGTGAACCCGGACAGGGGGCCTACGAGCAGTACGTC.

The CDR3 bases are TGCAGTTTTAGGGACCCGGCTAGAGGCCCCGGCACAGATACGCAGTATTTT. Protein sequence: CSFRDPARGPGTDTQYF. This chain joins TRBV20-1 and TRBJ2-3; D may be TRBD1 or TRBD2 (5 bases each). V was trimmed by 8 bases and J by 1 base, leaving 25 bases between them. This CDR3 comprises 17 residues. The germline V gene has CDR1 DFQATT and CDR2 SNEGSKA (reference sequence).

This clonotype was detected ten times or more. The chain joins TRBV29-1 to TRBJ2-2; D remains unclear. Germline CDR1 and CDR2: SQVTM and ANQGSEA. The CDR3 consists of 13 residues. V was clipped by 5 bases and J by 0 bases, with 7 bases between them. This CDR3 reads CSVIVSNTGELFF. In DNA, the CDR3 is TGCAGCGTTATAGTCTCGAACACCGGGGAGCTGTTTTTT.

This clonotype was observed many times. V gene TRBV7-2 combines with J gene TRBJ2-7; TRBD1 agrees at 7 bases. Germline V gene data show CDR1 as SGHTA and CDR2 as FQGNSA. This CDR3 has 15 amino acids. V trimming: 1 base; J trimming: 0 bases; junction bases outside the gene matches: 3. The CDR3 sequence: CASSLGGGASYEQYV. The CDR3 DNA sequence: TGTGCCAGCAGCTTAGGAGGGGGCGCCTCCTACGAGCAGTACGTC.

This clonotype was picked up a small number of times. This sequence joins TRBV28 and TRBJ2-5; 8 bases map to TRBD2. Germline CDR1 MDHEN, CDR2 SYDVKM. V gave up 3 bases and J gave up 1 base; unmatched junction bases: 4. The CDR3 spans 15 residues. The chain's CDR3 is CASSFPGGGQETQYF. CDR3 nucleotides: TGTGCCAGCAGTTTTCCCGGGGGGGGCCAAGAGACCCAGTACTTC.

The gene calls are TRBV25-1 and TRBJ1-5, with D possibly being TRBD1 (6 bases). V gave up 2 bases and J gave up 7 bases, with 18 bases separating them. CDR1 and CDR2 from the germline V gene are MGHDK and SYGVNS. This CDR3 is built from 16 residues. The CDR3 is CASSEHGWGGDQPQHF. The CDR3 region has the DNA TGTGCCAGCAGTGAACATGGATGGGGGGGCGACCAGCCCCAGCATTTT. Drawing the rest from reference TRBV25-1 and TRBJ1-5, the complete variable domain is EADIYQTPRYLVIGTGKKITLECSQTMGHDKMYWYQQDPGMELHLIHYSYGVNSTEKGDLSSESTVSRIRTEHFPLTLESARPSHTSQYLCASSEHGWGGDQPQHFGDGTRLSIL.

This clonotype was observed at least ten times. The chain recombines TRBV4-2 with TRBJ2-2, with 9 bases matching TRBD2. This CDR3 comprises 18 residues. Germline CDR1 is LGHNA and CDR2 is YNFKEQ. Unmatched junction bases numbered 14, after V lost 4 bases and J lost 5 bases. This chain's CDR3 is CASSPGGSGGLRTGELFF. The DNA of the CDR3 is TGTGCCAGCAGCCCCGGTGGTAGCGGGGGTCTCAGGACCGGGGAGCTGTTTTTT.

V and J are TRBV20-1 and TRBJ2-5; TRBD2 might be the D (7 bases). Germline assignment: CDR1 DFQATT and CDR2 SNEGSKA (reference sequence). Trimming pared 3 bases from V and 5 bases from J, leaving 19 bases between. This CDR3 is built from 15 residues. The CDR3 nucleotides read TGCAGTGCTAGTCCCCGGGGGGCTACTTGGGAGACCCAGTACTTC. It encodes CSASPRGATWETQYF.

This clonotype was seen many times. V is TRBV4-3 and J is TRBJ2-2, with unresolved D. The germline CDR1 and CDR2 sequences are LGHNA and YSLEER. This CDR3 is built from 13 residues. The V gene lost 1 base and the J gene lost 8 bases, with 8 bases spanning the gap. The DNA of the CDR3 is TGCGCCAGCAGCCAAGGCTCGGTGGGGGAGCTGTTTTTT. Its translation is CASSQGSVGELFF.

The table lists this clonotype with a few counts. The chain combines TRBV4-2 with TRBJ2-3, with D perhaps TRBD2 (7 bases). The CDR3 has 16 residues. Trimming removed 6 bases from V and 2 bases from J, with 18 bases in between. Looked up from germline, CDR1 is LGHNA and CDR2 is YNFKEQ. CDR3 bases: TGTGCCAGCAGGGACGGCGGGGGCCTCCTCACAGATACGCAGTATTTT. It yields the protein CASRDGGGLLTDTQYF.

In this sample, this clonotype turned up many times. The chain joins TRBV19 to TRBJ2-5, with D possibly TRBD2 on 5 matching bases. The CDR3 runs to 13 residues. In germline, CDR1 is LNHDA, CDR2 SQIVND (reference sequence). Trimming removed 3 bases at V and 4 bases at J, with 9 bases between. Here the CDR3 DNA reads TGTGCCAGTAGTATCCCGGGGAGAGAGACCCAGTACTTC. Residues: CASSIPGRETQYF.

This rearrangement joins TRBV4-3 to TRBJ1-2, with D uncertain. From germline, CDR1 is LGHNA and CDR2 YSLEER. The CDR3 spans 15 residues. V dropped 3 bases and J dropped 6 bases, with 17 bases sitting between them. The CDR3 DNA follows: TGCGCCAGCAGCCAGGATGTCATGGCATATCATGGCTACACCTTC. Its translation is CASSQDVMAYHGYTF.

With respect to this clonotype: The junction departs from the called germline gene at one end, perhaps through a read error. The chain uses TRBV12-3 or TRBV12-4 and TRBJ1-5, with D possibly being TRBD1 (5 bases). CDR3 length: 13 residues. CDR3 bases: TGTGTCAGCAGTTTAGGGGTCAATCAGCCCCAGCATTTT. Protein sequence: CVSSLGVNQPQHF.